These 15 T cell receptor beta chains came from one sample sequenced in a study of T-cell memory formation after mild COVID-19. From the 5' RACE reads, TCRdb called clonotypes with MiXCR, one entry per CDR3 protein. Among approximately 410,000 distinct CDR3 sequences listed, around a quarter were seen once. The sequencing sample was made of PBMCs or a T cell subset sorted from them (not recorded which). All receptors come from an adult woman who had mild COVID-19 (a few samples of this study predate the infection). Cell type and time point are not known.

Only a few counts were recorded for this clonotype. This chain joins TRBV9 and TRBJ2-3; tentatively, D is TRBD2 (5 bases). Trimming stripped 0 bases from V and 4 bases from J, with 9 bases between. Germline V gives CDR1 SGDLS, CDR2 YYNGEE. CDR3 size: 14 residues. The CDR3 nucleotides are TGTGCCAGCAGCGTAGAGGCGGGCGCAGATACGCAGTATTTT. Translating it yields CASSVEAGADTQYF.

The chain combines TRBV7-2 with TRBJ2-1; D possibly corresponds to TRBD2 (6 bases). Germline V lookup: CDR1 SGHTA, CDR2 FQGNSA. The CDR3 consists of 15 residues. Trimming took 2 bases from V and 2 from J, leaving 10 bases between them. CDR3 sequence (DNA): TGTGCCAGCAGCTTAACCGGGAGTGCCTACAATGAGCAGTTCTTC. Amino acid sequence: CASSLTGSAYNEQFF.

This clonotype was found a few times. The chain links TRBV7-6 to TRBJ2-5; D assignment may be TRBD1 or TRBD2 (6 bases each). The CDR3 sequence is 15 residues long. V lost 4 bases and J 7 bases, leaving 19 bases between the germline ends. Germline CDR1 SGHVS, CDR2 FNYEAQ. CDR3 in amino acids: CASSSPGAPSGTQYF. The CDR3 DNA reads as TGTGCCAGCAGCTCCCCGGGGGCCCCGTCGGGGACCCAGTACTTC.

This clonotype was detected only a few times. The chain carries TRBV29-1 and TRBJ2-7; a weak D match, TRBD2 (5 bases). V lost 3 bases and J 0 bases, leaving 9 bases between the germline ends. Germline values: CDR1 SQVTM, CDR2 ANQGSEA. This CDR3 has 13 residues. CDR3 protein: CSVDGDDSYEQYF. In DNA form, the CDR3 reads TGCAGCGTTGACGGGGATGACTCCTACGAGCAGTACTTC.

The sample holds many counts of this clonotype. The genes are TRBV5-6 and TRBJ2-1; D remains ambiguous. This CDR3 spans 14 amino acids. Trimming shortened V by 2 bases and J by 0 bases, and 6 bases separated the two germline ends. CDR1 SGHDT and CDR2 YYEEEE come from the germline V gene. The CDR3 DNA follows: TGTGCCAGCAGCTTAGGTATCTCCTACAATGAGCAGTTCTTC. It encodes CASSLGISYNEQFF.

The CDR3 loop is CASSQDPLRGIRTGELFF. For the CDR3, the DNA is TGCGCCAGCAGCCAAGACCCCCTCAGGGGTATTAGGACCGGGGAGCTGTTTTTT. This sequence joins TRBV4-3 and TRBJ2-2, with D possibly matching TRBD1 (6 bases). This CDR3 has 18 residues. The V end was cut by 0 bases, the J end by 5 bases, with 19 bases between. Germline CDR1 is LGHNA and CDR2 is YSLEER.

This clonotype was seen a few times. The chain employs TRBV7-9 and TRBJ1-3; D possibly corresponds to TRBD1 (6 bases). Germline V CDR1 and CDR2: SEHNR, FQNEAQ (reference sequence). CDR3 length equals 15 residues. Between the trimmed V and J ends, which lost 5 bases and 0 bases, there was a span of 11 bases. CDR3 DNA sequence: TGTGCCAGCAGCATCGGGACACCCTCTGGAAACACCATATATTTT. Residues: CASSIGTPSGNTIYF.

V gene TRBV14 combines with J gene TRBJ1-2; unclear D gene. The germline CDR1 and CDR2 sequences are SGHDN and FVKESK. This CDR3 has 14 residues. V lost 0 bases to trimming and J lost 7 bases, with 12 bases between them. CDR3 sequence: CASSQEPFRGGYTF. The CDR3 bases are TGTGCCAGCAGCCAAGAACCATTCCGGGGTGGCTACACCTTC.

The chain uses TRBV29-1 and TRBJ2-5; TRBD1 matches 10 bases. V dropped 6 bases and J dropped 5; count of bases not matched to a gene: 9. Per germline, CDR1 SQVTM and CDR2 ANQGSEA. The CDR3 spans 14 residues. CDR3 amino acids: CSVRPTGGRETQYF. The CDR3 DNA sequence: TGCAGCGTGAGGCCGACAGGGGGCAGGGAGACCCAGTACTTC.

In its sample, this clonotype was seen many times. This chain links TRBV7-9 with TRBJ2-7; 7 bases match TRBD2. The CDR3 length is 12 residues. V was clipped by 6 bases and J by 4 bases; unmatched bases: 3. Per the germline V gene, CDR1 is SEHNR and CDR2 is FQNEAQ (reference sequence). The DNA of the CDR3 is TGTGCCAGCAGTGTCGGGGGGTACGAGCAGTACTTC. It yields the protein CASSVGGYEQYF.

This chain uses TRBV9 with TRBJ1-1; 8 positions match TRBD1. Germline V CDR1 and CDR2: SGDLS, YYNGEE. The ends lost 0 bases at V and 0 bases at J; junction bases unmatched: 1. The CDR3 is 15 amino acids. The CDR3 loop reads CASSVGDRMNTEAFF. CDR3 DNA sequence: TGTGCCAGCAGCGTAGGGGACAGGATGAACACTGAAGCTTTCTTT.

The chain carries TRBV12-3 or TRBV12-4 and TRBJ2-2; D is perhaps TRBD1 (5 bases). The CDR3 totals 15 residues. The V and J ends lost 4 bases and 13 bases respectively, with 22 bases between them. The CDR3 sequence: CASSYSAKWGRGLFF. CDR3 DNA: TGTGCCAGCAGTTACTCTGCGAAATGGGGAAGGGGGCTGTTTTTT.

The gene calls are TRBV5-1 and TRBJ2-1, with D unclear. CDR3 size: 15 residues. Germline CDR1 and CDR2: SGHRS and YFSETQ. V lost 0 bases and J lost 0, with 7 bases in between. The CDR3 here is CASSLDISSYNEQFF. CDR3 DNA: TGCGCCAGCAGCTTGGATATAAGCTCCTACAATGAGCAGTTCTTC.

This clonotype showed up just a few times. V and J are TRBV5-6 and TRBJ2-1; D remains ambiguous. The germline gives CDR1 SGHDT, CDR2 YYEEEE. This CDR3 contains 11 residues. V lost 0 bases, J lost 9 bases, and 4 bases lay in between. The CDR3 region has the DNA TGTGCCAGCAGCTTGGCACTTGAGCAGTTCTTC. This encodes CASSLALEQFF. The full variable domain, with the rest looked up from reference TRBV5-6 and TRBJ2-1, is DAGVTQSPTHLIKTRGQQVTLRCSPKSGHDTVSWYQQALGQGPQFIFQYYEEEERQRGNFPDRFSGHQFPNYSSELNVNALLLGDSALYLCASSLALEQFFGPGTRLTVL.

This clonotype occurred a few times. The gene calls are TRBV5-1 and TRBJ2-7; no firm D call. The CDR3 is made up of 14 amino acids. Germline CDR1 is SGHRS and CDR2 is YFSETQ. V dropped 2 bases and J dropped 0 bases, with 9 bases sitting between them. CDR3 amino acids: CASSFRSDSYEQYF. The CDR3 nucleotides are TGCGCCAGCAGCTTTCGATCAGACTCCTACGAGCAGTACTTC.